This T cell receptor (beta chain) derives from a study of cytomegalovirus exposure and HLA in healthy donors. This CDR3 is 16 amino acids long. Germline V gene sequence: CDR1 LGHNA, CDR2 YNFKEQ. Trimming stripped 1 base from V and 0 bases from J, with 11 bases between. PCR employed 60 Vbeta and 13 Jbeta primers. Produced via immunoSEQ multiplex PCR; TCRdb's table is partial and in-frame only. The sample carries 150,000 or so clones, over 70% recorded once. The chain joins TRBV4-2 to TRBJ2-3; D gene unclear. The sequence was obtained from a middle-aged woman in good health and CMV-seronegative. Sequenced material: PBMCs. Here the CDR3 DNA reads TGTGCCAGCAGCCAAGTGGAGATGACGAGCACAGATACGCAGTATTTT. It yields the protein CASSQVEMTSTDTQYF.